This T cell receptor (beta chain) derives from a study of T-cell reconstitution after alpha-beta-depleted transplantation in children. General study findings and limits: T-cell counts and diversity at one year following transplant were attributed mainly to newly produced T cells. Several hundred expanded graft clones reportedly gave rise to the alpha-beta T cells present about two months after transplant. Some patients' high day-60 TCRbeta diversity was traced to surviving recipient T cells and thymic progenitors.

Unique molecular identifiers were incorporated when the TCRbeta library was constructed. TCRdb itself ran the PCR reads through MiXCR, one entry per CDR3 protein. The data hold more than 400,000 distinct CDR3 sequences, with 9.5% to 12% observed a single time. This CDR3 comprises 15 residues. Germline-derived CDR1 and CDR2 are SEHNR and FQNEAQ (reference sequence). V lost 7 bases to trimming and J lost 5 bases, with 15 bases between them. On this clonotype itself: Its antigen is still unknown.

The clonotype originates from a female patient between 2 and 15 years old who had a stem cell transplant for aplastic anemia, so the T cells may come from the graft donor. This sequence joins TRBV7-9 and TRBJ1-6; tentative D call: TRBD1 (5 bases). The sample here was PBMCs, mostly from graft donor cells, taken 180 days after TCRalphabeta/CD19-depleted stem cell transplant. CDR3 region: CASTIGSRDNSPLHF. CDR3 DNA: TGTGCCAGCACCATCGGAAGCAGGGATAATTCACCCCTCCACTTT. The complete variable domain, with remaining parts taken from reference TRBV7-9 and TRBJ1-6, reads DTGVSQNPRHKITKRGQNVTFRCDPISEHNRLYWYRQTLGQGPEFLTYFQNEAQLEKSRLLSDRFSAERPKGSFSTLEIQRTEQGDSAMYLCASTIGSRDNSPLHFGNGTRLTVT.